A single sample is the source of the 18 T cell receptor beta chains below, sequenced in a study of blood T cells in healthy people across ages. For the second PCR, which ran for roughly 6 to 11 cycles, a sample-barcoded 5' primer and a J-beta primer mix were used. MiXCR was run by TCRdb on the 5' RACE reads, yielding one entry per CDR3 protein. Of some 1.5 million distinct CDR3 sequences in the sample, 28% were seen once. Source material: blood. All receptors come from a woman in her 30s in good health.

This clonotype was recorded a few times. A much bigger clone sits one base away, suggesting this may be a read error. This CDR3 reads CASSQAPISEQYF. The CDR3 coding sequence is TGCGCCAGCAGCCAAGCCCCGATAAGCGAGCAGTACTTC. This chain connects TRBV4-1 to TRBJ2-4; D is uncertain. Near its end, the DNA agrees better with TRBJ2-7, so the J call may be wrong. The CDR3 consists of 13 residues. Germline CDR1 MGHRA, CDR2 YSYEKL.

The genes are TRBV29-1 and TRBJ1-3; unclear D gene. V lost 4 bases, J lost 0 bases, and 7 bases lay in between. Germline V gives CDR1 SQVTM, CDR2 ANQGSEA. The CDR3 contains 13 residues. As DNA, the CDR3 is TGCAGCGTTGCGGTATCCTCTGGAAACACCATATATTTT. Its translation: CSVAVSSGNTIYF.

A word on this clonotype: Germline is not matched at one junction end, which may reflect a read error. The V gene is TRBV9, the J gene TRBJ2-5; a possible D gene is TRBD2 (5 bases). Germline V CDR1 and CDR2: SGDLS, YYNGEE. This CDR3 has 15 amino acids. DNA for the CDR3: TGTGCCGGCAGCGTAGCCCTAGCCGTACGAGAGACCCAGTACTTC. Encoded protein: CAGSVALAVRETQYF. Variable domain in full (rest from reference TRBV9 and TRBJ2-5): DSGVTQTPKHLITATGQRVTLRCSPRSGDLSVYWYQQSLDQGLQFLIQYYNGEERAKGNILERFSAQQFPDLHSELNLSSLELGDSALYFCAGSVALAVRETQYFGPGTRLLVL.

The chain has TRBV20-1 and TRBJ2-1, with 8 bases identical to TRBD1. After removal of 1 base from V and 6 bases from J, the junction contained 11 bases not matched to a gene. The CDR3 extends over 16 amino acids. Germline CDR1 is DFQATT and CDR2 is SNEGSKA (reference sequence). CDR3 DNA: TGCAGTGCTAGAGGCGTCTGGACAGGGCTGGGCAATGAGCAGTTCTTC. This translates into CSARGVWTGLGNEQFF.

The V and J genes are TRBV15 and TRBJ2-4; TRBD2 might be the D (5 bases). Trimming left V 4 bases short and J 0 bases short, with 7 bases between. Germline lookup yields CDR1 LNHNV and CDR2 YYDKDF (reference sequence). The CDR3 consists of 14 residues. The DNA of the CDR3 is TGTGCCACCAGCACCCGGGGAGCCAAAAACATTCAGTACTTC. It is translated as CATSTRGAKNIQYF. Based on the CDR3 plus reference TRBV15 and TRBJ2-4, the full variable domain is DAMVIQNPRYQVTQFGKPVTLSCSQTLNHNVMYWYQQKSSQAPKLLFHYYDKDFNNEADTPDNFQSRRPNTSFCFLDIRSPGLGDTAMYLCATSTRGAKNIQYFGAGTRLSVL.

This clonotype showed up just once. One end of the junction fails to match germline, which may point to a read error. The chain combines TRBV4-1 with TRBJ2-3; 7 nucleotides align to TRBD2. The germline V gene encodes CDR1 MGHRA and CDR2 YSYEKL. This CDR3 comprises 15 residues. This CDR3 reads CAISRGGLDTDTQYF. The CDR3 DNA is TGCGCCATCAGCCGCGGGGGTTTGGACACAGATACGCAGTATTTT.

In its sample, this clonotype was seen a few times. The chain carries TRBV28 and TRBJ2-7; D is uncertain. CDR3 length: 12 amino acids. V was cut by 11 bases and J by 1 base, with 12 bases left in between. Germline CDR1 MDHEN, CDR2 SYDVKM. CDR3 sequence reads: CAVGDTSYEQYF. DNA for the CDR3: TGTGCCGTCGGAGACACTTCCTACGAGCAGTACTTC.

The rearrangement joins TRBV12-3 or TRBV12-4 to TRBJ1-1, with D hard to call. The CDR3 contains 13 residues. V was clipped by 3 bases and J by 2 bases, with 7 bases between them. The CDR3 DNA is TGTGCCAGCAGTTTCAACAGTAACACTGAAGCTTTCTTT. Translating it yields CASSFNSNTEAFF.

This clonotype was seen ten or more times. The chain links TRBV29-1 to TRBJ1-1, with D possibly TRBD1 on 6 matching bases. CDR3 length: 12 amino acids. Trimming took 7 bases from V and 2 from J, leaving 11 bases between them. The V gene's germline CDR1 is SQVTM and CDR2 ANQGSEA. CDR3 nucleotide sequence: TGCAGCGCCGGACAGCCTAACACTGAAGCTTTCTTT. Its protein product is CSAGQPNTEAFF.

The genes are TRBV28 and TRBJ1-1; TRBD1 matches at 9 bases. The V segment lost 3 bases and the J segment 12 bases; nucleotides outside the gene matches: 8. The germline CDR1 and CDR2 sequences are MDHEN and SYDVKM. This CDR3 has 13 amino acids. This chain's CDR3 is CASSFEDRGTTFF. CDR3 sequence (DNA): TGTGCCAGCAGTTTCGAGGACAGGGGTACGACTTTCTTT. Supplemented by reference TRBV28 and TRBJ1-1, the full variable domain reads DVKVTQSSRYLVKRTGEKVFLECVQDMDHENMFWYRQDPGLGLRLIYFSYDVKMKEKGDIPEGYSVSREKKERFSLILESASTNQTSMYLCASSFEDRGTTFFGQGTRLTVV.

The chain employs TRBV20-1 and TRBJ2-5, with 11 bases aligning to TRBD2. The germline V gene has CDR1 DFQATT and CDR2 SNEGSKA (reference sequence). This CDR3 spans 15 amino acids. Trimming removed 3 bases from V and 11 bases from J; junction bases left unmatched: 14. CDR3 region: CSASAPGTSGIEQYF. The CDR3 region has the DNA TGCAGTGCTAGCGCGCCCGGGACTAGCGGCATTGAGCAGTACTTC.

This rearrangement joins TRBV29-1 to TRBJ1-1; TRBD1 might be the D (6 bases). V lost 4 bases and J 4 bases, leaving 13 bases between the germline ends. Per germline, CDR1 SQVTM and CDR2 ANQGSEA. CDR3 length equals 13 residues. The CDR3: CSVGGGGGTEAFF. CDR3 DNA sequence: TGCAGCGTTGGTGGTGGGGGCGGCACTGAAGCTTTCTTT. Supplemented by reference TRBV29-1 and TRBJ1-1, the full variable domain reads SAVISQKPSRDICQRGTSLTIQCQVDSQVTMMFWYRQQPGQSLTLIATANQGSEATYESGFVIDKFPISRPNLTFSTLTVSNMSPEDSSIYLCSVGGGGGTEAFFGQGTRLTVV.

V is TRBV29-1 and J is TRBJ2-3; D uncertain. CDR3 length: 12 residues. V was clipped by 6 bases and J by 2 bases, with 9 bases between them. Germline-derived CDR1 and CDR2 are SQVTM and ANQGSEA. As DNA, the CDR3 is TGCAGCGTGACCAGAGACACAGATACGCAGTATTTT. Its translation: CSVTRDTDTQYF.

The gene calls are TRBV10-3 and TRBJ2-7, with 8 bases aligning to TRBD1. V trimming: 7 bases; J trimming: 4 bases; junction bases outside the gene matches: 6. The V gene's germline CDR1 is ENHRY and CDR2 SYGVKD. There are 13 residues in the CDR3. The CDR3 region has the DNA TGTGCCATCAAACCAGGGGGCGCGTACGAGCAGTACTTC. Protein: CAIKPGGAYEQYF.

V is TRBV5-1 and J is TRBJ2-7; 8 nucleotides align to TRBD1. The DNA matches TRBJ2-1 better at its end, which makes the J call doubtful. The CDR3 sequence is 15 residues long. The germline gives CDR1 SGHRS, CDR2 YFSETQ. DNA for the CDR3: TGCGCCAGCAGTCGCGGACAGGGAAGCTCCTACGAGCAGTTCTTC. Translation: CASSRGQGSSYEQFF.

This clonotype was observed many times. This chain links TRBV15 with TRBJ1-2; no firm D call. Deletions cut 1 base from V and 8 bases from J, with 5 bases between. Germline lookup yields CDR1 LNHNV and CDR2 YYDKDF (reference sequence). The CDR3 covers 11 residues. The DNA of the CDR3 is TGTGCCACCAGCAGAGGAGTGGGCTACACCTTC. Translated: CATSRGVGYTF.

Many counts were recorded for this clonotype. This chain joins TRBV29-1 and TRBJ2-7; 7 bases are shared with TRBD1. This CDR3 has 14 residues. Germline loops: CDR1 SQVTM, CDR2 ANQGSEA. The trim removed 5 bases at V and 2 bases at J, leaving 9 bases unmatched. The CDR3 sequence is CSVRAGQAPYEQYF. The CDR3 DNA reads as TGCAGCGTTCGCGCCGGACAGGCGCCCTACGAGCAGTACTTC.

This clonotype was recorded many times. V usage is TRBV10-3 and J usage is TRBJ2-4; 9 positions agree with TRBD1. Germline-derived CDR1 and CDR2 are ENHRY and SYGVKD. V was pared by 0 bases and J by 1 base, with 4 bases of the junction left unmatched. The CDR3 covers 17 residues. The CDR3 here is CAISESGTGTAKNIQYF. CDR3 nucleotides: TGTGCCATCAGTGAGTCCGGGACAGGGACGGCCAAAAACATTCAGTACTTC.